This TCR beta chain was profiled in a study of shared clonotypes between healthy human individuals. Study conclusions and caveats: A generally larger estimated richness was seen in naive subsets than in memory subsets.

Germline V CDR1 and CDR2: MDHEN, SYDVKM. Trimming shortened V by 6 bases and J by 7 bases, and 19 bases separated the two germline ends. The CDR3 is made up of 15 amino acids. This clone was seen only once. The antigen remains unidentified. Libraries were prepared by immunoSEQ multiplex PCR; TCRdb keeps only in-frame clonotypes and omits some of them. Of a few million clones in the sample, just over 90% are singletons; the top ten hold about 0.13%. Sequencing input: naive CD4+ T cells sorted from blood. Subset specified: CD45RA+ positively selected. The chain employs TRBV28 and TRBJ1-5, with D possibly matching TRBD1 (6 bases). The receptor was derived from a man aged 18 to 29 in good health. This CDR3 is CASRTEGGRRQPQHF. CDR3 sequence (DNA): TGTGCCAGCAGAACGGAGGGGGGGAGGAGGCAGCCCCAGCATTTT.